One sample yielded the 29 T cell receptor beta chains listed below, sequenced in a study of blood T cell repertoires in COVID-19. Data came from immunoSEQ multiplex PCR; TCRdb stores just in-frame clones and leaves some out. The data contain about half a million clones, 75% to 90% of them singletons. Sequencing was carried out using PBMCs or T cells enriched from blood (not recorded which). The receptors were gathered from a woman in her sixties who had recovered from COVID-19.

This rearrangement joins TRBV12-3 or TRBV12-4 to TRBJ1-2, with 7 bases aligning to TRBD1. V shed 3 bases, J shed 8 bases, and the junction held 6 bases outside the gene matches. The CDR3 has 13 amino acids. CDR3 sequence (DNA): TGTGCCAGCAGTTTGGAGGGGGCGCGCGGCTACACCTTC. As protein: CASSLEGARGYTF.

This chain joins TRBV5-1 and TRBJ2-1, with TRBD2 matching 10 bases. This CDR3 region has 16 residues. Germline CDR1 and CDR2: SGHRS and YFSETQ. V lost 4 bases to trimming and J lost 8 bases; unmatched junction nucleotides: 12. Written as DNA, the CDR3 is TGCGCCAGCAGCCCACTAAGCGGGGGGGCCGTACATGAGCAGTTCTTC. Translation: CASSPLSGGAVHEQFF.

This rearrangement joins TRBV6-5 to TRBJ1-5; D is undetermined. The germline V gene has CDR1 MNHEY and CDR2 SVGAGI. Trimming pared 4 bases from V and 7 bases from J, leaving 2 bases between. The CDR3 consists of 10 residues. The CDR3 sequence is CASSSQPQHF. The DNA for the CDR3 is TGTGCCAGCAGTTCGCAGCCCCAGCATTTT.

V and J are TRBV5-1 and TRBJ2-1, with 7 bases matching TRBD1. The CDR3 runs 15 residues. V lost 1 base to trimming and J lost 0 bases; unmatched junction nucleotides: 1. CDR1 and CDR2 from the germline V gene are SGHRS and YFSETQ. The CDR3 bases are TGCGCCAGCAGCTTGAGGGACAGCTCCTACAATGAGCAGTTCTTC. Protein product: CASSLRDSSYNEQFF.

This rearrangement joins TRBV30 to TRBJ1-1; D may be TRBD1 (6 bases). This CDR3 has 12 residues. Per the germline V gene, CDR1 is GTSNPN and CDR2 is SVGIG (reference sequence). V was trimmed by 2 bases and J by 7 bases, leaving 11 bases between them. The CDR3 is CAWSPQGSEAFF. CDR3 DNA sequence: TGTGCCTGGAGTCCTCAGGGGAGTGAAGCTTTCTTT.

The chain employs TRBV5-1 and TRBJ2-7; TRBD2 might be the D (7 bases). The CDR3 has 14 amino acids. CDR1 is SGHRS, CDR2 YFSETQ, per germline. V shed 3 bases and J shed 9 bases, with 19 bases lying between them. The CDR3 here is CASSSYRDPGGQYV. The CDR3 DNA sequence: TGCGCCAGCAGCTCGTACAGGGACCCGGGAGGGCAGTACGTC.

CDR3 amino acids: CASSREGTGPSYEQYF. The DNA of the CDR3 is TGTGCCAGCAGCCGGGAGGGGACAGGGCCCTCCTACGAGCAGTACTTC. The chain is built from TRBV5-6 and TRBJ2-7, with D perhaps matching TRBD1 (9 bases). The length of the CDR3 is 16 residues. Per germline, CDR1 SGHDT and CDR2 YYEEEE. V lost 4 bases to trimming and J lost 0 bases, with 17 bases between them. The variable domain in full, with the rest retrieved from reference TRBV5-6 and TRBJ2-7, is DAGVTQSPTHLIKTRGQQVTLRCSPKSGHDTVSWYQQALGQGPQFIFQYYEEEERQRGNFPDRFSGHQFPNYSSELNVNALLLGDSALYLCASSREGTGPSYEQYFGPGTRLTVT.

This clone was detected a few times. The J gene is TRBJ1-2, the V gene TRBV7-9; TRBD1 aligns across 8 bases. Germline V CDR1 and CDR2: SEHNR, FQNEAQ (reference sequence). The CDR3 loop spans 15 amino acids. The trim removed 1 base at V and 7 bases at J, leaving 8 bases unmatched. The CDR3 sequence: CASSLGRQGAGGYTF. The CDR3 DNA follows: TGTGCCAGCAGCTTAGGTCGCCAGGGGGCAGGTGGCTACACCTTC.

The CDR3 nucleotides read TGTGCCAGCAGCCCTTCAGGGTGGCAGCCCCAGCATTTT. This sequence encodes CASSPSGWQPQHF. V gene TRBV7-2 combines with J gene TRBJ1-5; weak D call: TRBD1 (5 bases). Germline V lookup: CDR1 SGHTA, CDR2 FQGNSA. The CDR3 has 13 amino acids. V lost 5 bases to trimming and J lost 7 bases, with 12 bases between them.

This chain links TRBV10-3 with TRBJ2-2, with 8 bases that match TRBD2. From germline, CDR1 is ENHRY and CDR2 SYGVKD. V lost 4 bases, J lost 4 bases, and 5 bases stayed unmatched. The CDR3 runs 15 residues. CDR3 residues: CAISVSLAGTGELFF. The CDR3 DNA sequence: TGTGCCATCAGTGTGAGTCTAGCGGGCACCGGGGAGCTGTTTTTT.

This clone was detected only a few times. CDR3 DNA sequence: TGTGCCAGCAGTTCTCCGGGACAGGGGGCCTACGAGCAGTACTTC. Translation gives CASSSPGQGAYEQYF. J is TRBJ2-7 and V is TRBV27; 11 bases are shared with TRBD1. This CDR3 region has 15 residues. From germline, CDR1 is MNHEY and CDR2 SMNVEV (reference sequence). V trimming: 4 bases; J trimming: 2 bases; junction bases outside the gene matches: 4.

In this sample, this clone turned up once. The chain combines TRBV7-2 with TRBJ2-5; possible D gene TRBD2, 5 bases. Germline assignment: CDR1 SGHTA and CDR2 FQGNSA. The CDR3 is made up of 14 amino acids. Between the trimmed V and J ends, which lost 2 bases and 0 bases, there was a span of 7 bases. CDR3 in DNA: TGTGCCAGCAGCTTACGGGGATACCAAGAGACCCAGTACTTC. This gives the protein CASSLRGYQETQYF.

This clone was recorded a few times. The J gene is TRBJ2-3, the V gene TRBV5-4; 13 nucleotides agree with TRBD2. Per germline, CDR1 SGHNT and CDR2 YYREEE (reference sequence). The V gene end was trimmed by 4 bases and the J gene end by 5 bases; junction bases not matched to a gene: 10. The CDR3 totals 17 residues. CDR3 amino acids: CASSQGLAGPAGDTQYF. Here the CDR3 DNA reads TGTGCCAGCAGCCAGGGACTAGCGGGACCCGCGGGAGATACGCAGTATTTT.

CDR3 nucleotides: TGTGCCAGCAGCTTAGTCGCGGGGGGCCTCGGTACGCAGTATTTT. Translated: CASSLVAGGLGTQYF. The chain has TRBV7-2 and TRBJ2-3; TRBD2 agrees at 8 bases. Germline trimming cut 1 base from V and 8 bases from J; bases unmatched to any gene: 8. Germline V gene sequence: CDR1 SGHTA, CDR2 FQGNSA. This CDR3 region has 15 residues.

This clone was seen more than once but under ten times. The CDR3 sequence is CASSYTRGKVYGYTF. The DNA for the CDR3 is TGTGCCAGCAGTTACACCAGGGGGAAGGTCTATGGCTACACCTTC. The V call is TRBV6-5, the J call TRBJ1-2, with 7 bases fitting TRBD1. V lost 2 bases, J lost 4 bases, and 7 bases stayed unmatched. Germline V gene sequence: CDR1 MNHEY, CDR2 SVGAGI. CDR3 length equals 15 residues.

In this sample, this clone turned up once. The chain carries TRBV5-1 and TRBJ2-7, with D unclear. V shed 1 base and J shed 0 bases, with 11 bases lying between them. The CDR3 sequence is 15 residues long. Germline CDR1 and CDR2: SGHRS and YFSETQ. Here the CDR3 reads CASSLLSQLSYEQYF. CDR3 nucleotide sequence: TGCGCCAGCAGCTTGTTATCCCAACTCTCCTACGAGCAGTACTTC. Full variable domain (remainder filled in from reference TRBV5-1 and TRBJ2-7): KAGVTQTPRYLIKTRGQQVTLSCSPISGHRSVSWYQQTPGQGLQFLFEYFSETQRNKGNFPGRFSGRQFSNSRSEMNVSTLELGDSALYLCASSLLSQLSYEQYFGPGTRLTVT.

The chain uses TRBV11-2 and TRBJ1-1; 8 bases align to TRBD1. Trimming took 5 bases from V and 4 from J; bases not matched to a gene: 3. The CDR3 is 13 residues long. Germline V gene data show CDR1 as SGHAT and CDR2 as FQNNGV. The CDR3 protein is CASSQQGGTEAFF. The DNA of the CDR3 is TGTGCCAGCAGCCAACAGGGGGGCACTGAAGCTTTCTTT. The whole variable domain, filled in from reference TRBV11-2 and TRBJ1-1, reads EAGVAQSPRYKIIEKRQSVAFWCNPISGHATLYWYQQILGQGPKLLIQFQNNGVVDDSQLPKDRFSAERLKGVDSTLKIQPAKLEDSAVYLCASSQQGGTEAFFGQGTRLTVV.

Only one count was recorded for this clone. The V call is TRBV27, the J call TRBJ1-2; D gene unclear. Trimming removed 8 bases at V and 8 bases at J, with 15 bases between. There are 12 residues in the CDR3. The V gene's germline CDR1 is MNHEY and CDR2 SMNVEV (reference sequence). The CDR3 loop reads CASYSLRGGYTF. The CDR3 DNA sequence: TGTGCCAGCTATTCCCTAAGAGGGGGCTACACCTTC.

CDR3 DNA: TGTGCCACCAGTGAGAGTAGCGGGAGCCAAGAGACCCAGTACTTC. Protein product: CATSESSGSQETQYF. This chain uses TRBV24-1 with TRBJ2-5; TRBD2 agrees at 9 bases. Per the germline V gene, CDR1 is KGHDR and CDR2 is SFDVKD. This CDR3 has 15 amino acids. The V and J ends lost 4 bases and 1 base, in that order; junction bases with no gene match: 3.

This clone was counted a few times. The rearrangement uses TRBV5-1 and TRBJ1-6; D is perhaps TRBD1 (5 bases). Germline V CDR1 and CDR2: SGHRS, YFSETQ. The CDR3 has 15 residues. V lost 5 bases to trimming and J lost 10 bases, with 19 bases between them. The CDR3 here is CASSPAQGQWSPLHF. DNA of the CDR3: TGCGCCAGCAGTCCGGCCCAGGGTCAGTGGTCACCCCTCCACTTT. Full variable domain (remainder filled in from reference TRBV5-1 and TRBJ1-6): KAGVTQTPRYLIKTRGQQVTLSCSPISGHRSVSWYQQTPGQGLQFLFEYFSETQRNKGNFPGRFSGRQFSNSRSEMNVSTLELGDSALYLCASSPAQGQWSPLHFGNGTRLTVT.

V is TRBV19 and J is TRBJ2-1; D might be TRBD2 (6 bases). The CDR3 covers 15 residues. The V gene lost 0 bases and the J gene lost 10 bases, with 16 bases spanning the gap. The germline CDR1 and CDR2 sequences are LNHDA and SQIVND (reference sequence). The CDR3 coding sequence is TGTGCCAGTAGTATAGATCTCAGACCGGGGGTGGAGCAGTTCTTC. Protein: CASSIDLRPGVEQFF. The full variable domain, with the rest looked up from reference TRBV19 and TRBJ2-1, is DGGITQSPKYLFRKEGQNVTLSCEQNLNHDAMYWYRQDPGQGLRLIYYSQIVNDFQKGDIAEGYSVSREKKESFPLTVTSAQKNPTAFYLCASSIDLRPGVEQFFGPGTRLTVL.

This clone showed up just once. The chain combines TRBV7-9 with TRBJ1-5; no reliable D call. V was trimmed by 5 bases and J by 7 bases, leaving 9 bases between them. This CDR3 spans 12 amino acids. Per the germline V gene, CDR1 is SEHNR and CDR2 is FQNEAQ (reference sequence). The CDR3 DNA reads as TGTGCCAGCAGCCTGAGGGAACAGCCCCAGCATTTT. This codes for CASSLREQPQHF.

The chain employs TRBV11-3 and TRBJ1-1; 10 bases match TRBD1. The CDR3 runs 17 residues. With V trimmed by 5 bases and J by 2 bases, 11 bases remained unmatched. Germline V CDR1 and CDR2: SGHNT, YENEEA. The CDR3 region has the DNA TGTGCCAGCAGCCGGGGACAGGGGAAAATAGGAAACACTGAAGCTTTCTTT. Amino acid sequence: CASSRGQGKIGNTEAFF.

CDR3 region: CASRPSGGLGETQYF. For the CDR3, the DNA is TGTGCCAGCAGACCTAGCGGGGGGCTAGGAGAGACCCAGTACTTC. The chain has TRBV6-5 and TRBJ2-5; TRBD2 matches 11 bases. There are 15 residues in the CDR3. With V trimmed by 6 bases and J by 4 bases, 7 bases remained unmatched. Germline CDR1 is MNHEY and CDR2 is SVGAGI.

The chain recombines TRBV4-2 with TRBJ1-3; D uncertain. Germline CDR1 and CDR2: LGHNA and YNFKEQ. Trimming took off 1 base at V and 0 bases at J, with 4 bases between the two ends. The CDR3 spans 14 residues. In DNA, the CDR3 is TGTGCCAGCAGCCAAGGTAGCTCTGGAAACACCATATATTTT. This translates into CASSQGSSGNTIYF.

The chain carries TRBV29-1 and TRBJ1-3; no definite D call. This CDR3 region has 12 residues. V was trimmed by 5 bases and J by 3 bases, leaving 8 bases between them. Germline-derived CDR1 and CDR2 are SQVTM and ANQGSEA. This CDR3 is CSVRGVGNTIYF. CDR3 nucleotides: TGCAGCGTTAGAGGAGTTGGAAACACCATATATTTT.

CDR3 in amino acids: CASSSQPDRFDEQYF. CDR3 nucleotide sequence: TGTGCCAGCAGCTCTCAACCGGACAGATTCGACGAGCAGTACTTC. This sequence joins TRBV9 and TRBJ2-7; a weak D match, TRBD1 (6 bases). The CDR3 contains 15 residues. Trimming stripped 4 bases from V and 5 bases from J, with 19 bases between. Germline V CDR1 and CDR2: SGDLS, YYNGEE. Variable domain in full (rest from reference TRBV9 and TRBJ2-7): DSGVTQTPKHLITATGQRVTLRCSPRSGDLSVYWYQQSLDQGLQFLIQYYNGEERAKGNILERFSAQQFPDLHSELNLSSLELGDSALYFCASSSQPDRFDEQYFGPGTRLTVT.

The chain uses TRBV2 and TRBJ1-2, with 10 bases matching TRBD1. The germline V gene has CDR1 SNHLY and CDR2 FYNNEI. After removal of 8 bases from V and 5 bases from J, the junction contained 8 bases not matched to a gene. The CDR3 extends over 14 amino acids. The DNA for the CDR3 is TGTGCCAGCGCAAATACGGGACAGGGGTATGGCTACACCTTC. Protein: CASANTGQGYGYTF.

This clone was detected only once. V gene TRBV6-4 combines with J gene TRBJ1-2; 7 bases fit TRBD1. Trimming at V came to 2 bases and at J to 6 bases, leaving 9 bases not matched to a gene. The CDR3 covers 15 residues. CDR1 is MRHNA, CDR2 SNTAGT, per germline. CDR3 sequence reads: CASSDGRGRGNGYTF. CDR3 nucleotide sequence: TGTGCCAGCAGTGACGGAAGGGGCAGGGGGAATGGCTACACCTTC.